These 21 T cell receptor beta chains were all obtained from the same sample, sequenced in a study of T-cell memory formation after mild COVID-19. TCRdb itself ran the 5' RACE reads through MiXCR, one entry per CDR3 protein. The data contain a few hundred thousand distinct CDR3 sequences, about a sixth of them singletons. Sequencing was done on a sample of PBMCs or a T cell subset sorted from them (not recorded which). The receptors come from a man between 18 and 29 years old who had mild COVID-19 (a few samples of this study predate the infection). Cell type and time point are not known.

This sequence joins TRBV10-2 and TRBJ2-5; 16 bases map to TRBD2. CDR3 length equals 16 residues. The germline V gene encodes CDR1 WSHSY and CDR2 SAAADI. V lost 6 bases and J lost 4; bases outside the gene matches: 5. The CDR3 sequence is CASRPGLAGGPETQYF. CDR3 nucleotides: TGCGCCAGCAGACCGGGACTAGCGGGGGGGCCAGAGACCCAGTACTTC.

This clonotype was detected only a few times. As DNA, the CDR3 is TGTGCCAGCAGCAAGGCGGTACAGGAGTACTTC. Translated: CASSKAVQEYF. The rearrangement links TRBV5-6 to TRBJ2-5, with D tentatively TRBD1 (5 bases). V gave up 4 bases and J gave up 12 bases, with 13 bases separating them. The germline gives CDR1 SGHDT, CDR2 YYEEEE. There are 11 residues in the CDR3.

This clonotype came up a few times. J is TRBJ2-7 and V is TRBV7-9; possible D gene TRBD2, 5 bases. The length of the CDR3 is 12 residues. Germline CDR1 SEHNR, CDR2 FQNEAQ (reference sequence). The V gene lost 5 bases and the J gene lost 0 bases, with 5 bases spanning the gap. The CDR3 loop reads CASSGSSYEQYV. In DNA, the CDR3 is TGTGCCAGCAGCGGGAGCTCCTACGAGCAGTACGTC.

This clonotype was counted a few times. A read error may explain this, as a much larger clone is one base away. This chain links TRBV7-2 with TRBJ2-3; 7 nucleotides match TRBD2. CDR1 and CDR2 from the germline V gene are SGHTA and FQGNSA. The CDR3 runs to 15 residues. The V gene end was trimmed by 1 base and the J gene end by 4 bases; junction bases not matched to a gene: 5. CDR3 loop: CASSLVGGRADTQYF. The CDR3 DNA sequence: TGTGCCAGCAGCTTAGTCGGGGGGAGGGCAGATACGCAGTATTTT.

The chain joins TRBV29-1 to TRBJ2-5; D uncertain. Germline values: CDR1 SQVTM, CDR2 ANQGSEA. This CDR3 is built from 12 residues. Trimming removed 5 bases at V and 0 bases at J, with 7 bases between. CDR3 in DNA: TGCAGCGTTTTATTATACCAAGAGACCCAGTACTTC. Translated, it gives CSVLLYQETQYF.

The chain employs TRBV2 and TRBJ2-1; 7 positions agree with TRBD1. Trimming took 3 bases from V and 9 from J; bases not matched to a gene: 11. The CDR3 is made up of 15 amino acids. The germline gives CDR1 SNHLY, CDR2 FYNNEI. The CDR3 DNA is TGTGCCAGCAGTGAGATGGGGACAGCAGACGTTGAGCAGTTCTTC. Translation gives CASSEMGTADVEQFF.

The chain joins TRBV27 to TRBJ2-7, with D unresolved. The germline V and J ends were trimmed by 3 bases and 6 bases, with 12 bases remaining between them. The CDR3 runs 13 residues. Germline values: CDR1 MNHEY, CDR2 SMNVEV (reference sequence). The CDR3 region is CASSLVVAREQYF. The DNA of the CDR3 is TGTGCCAGCAGTTTGGTAGTAGCCCGCGAGCAGTACTTC.

V and J are TRBV5-1 and TRBJ2-3; D gene unclear. With 0 bases removed from V and 3 bases from J, the gap between germline ends came to 8 bases. CDR1 SGHRS and CDR2 YFSETQ come from the germline V gene. The CDR3 loop spans 14 amino acids. CDR3 in DNA: TGCGCCAGCAGCTTGGCTTCGAAGACAGATACGCAGTATTTT. Amino acids: CASSLASKTDTQYF. Supplemented by reference TRBV5-1 and TRBJ2-3, the full variable domain reads KAGVTQTPRYLIKTRGQQVTLSCSPISGHRSVSWYQQTPGQGLQFLFEYFSETQRNKGNFPGRFSGRQFSNSRSEMNVSTLELGDSALYLCASSLASKTDTQYFGPGTRLTVL.

There are many counts of this clonotype. V is TRBV10-2 and J is TRBJ1-3; 7 bases are a match to TRBD1. Germline CDR1 reads WSHSY; CDR2 reads SAAADI. This CDR3 region has 13 residues. V was clipped by 7 bases and J by 2 bases; unmatched bases: 2. The CDR3 DNA reads as TGCGCCAGCACTGACAGGGCTGGAAACACCATATATTTT. Residues: CASTDRAGNTIYF.

The rearrangement joins TRBV6-1 to TRBJ2-1, with D perhaps TRBD2 (6 bases). The CDR3 consists of 17 residues. From germline, CDR1 is MNHNS and CDR2 SASEGT. V was pared by 4 bases and J by 0 bases, with 16 bases between. CDR3 nucleotide sequence: TGTGCCAGCAGTGTTGTTTTGGGGGGAGACTCCTACAATGAGCAGTTCTTC. It is translated as CASSVVLGGDSYNEQFF.

This clonotype was counted between two and nine times. The rearrangement uses TRBV7-6 and TRBJ2-5; TRBD2 aligns across 9 bases. The V and J ends lost 1 base and 5 bases, in that order; junction bases with no gene match: 8. The CDR3 runs 16 residues. Germline lookup yields CDR1 SGHVS and CDR2 FNYEAQ. CDR3 nucleotide sequence: TGTGCCAGCAGCTTAGGGGTAGCGGGGGACCGGGAGACCCAGTACTTC. As protein: CASSLGVAGDRETQYF.

The rearrangement links TRBV25-1 to TRBJ1-2; D not resolved. There are 12 residues in the CDR3. Per the germline V gene, CDR1 is MGHDK and CDR2 is SYGVNS. The V end was cut by 6 bases, the J end by 8 bases, with 13 bases between. CDR3 DNA sequence: TGTGCCAGCAGGGACCCCGGCTGGGGCTACACCTTC. This codes for CASRDPGWGYTF.

This clonotype was detected only a few times. The rearrangement joins TRBV10-3 to TRBJ2-5; the D gene is possibly TRBD1 (6 bases). The CDR3 covers 13 residues. Between the trimmed V and J ends, which lost 8 bases and 3 bases, there was a span of 13 bases. Germline assignment: CDR1 ENHRY and CDR2 SYGVKD. This CDR3 reads CAIRISGEETQYF. CDR3 coding DNA: TGTGCCATCCGAATCTCAGGGGAAGAGACCCAGTACTTC.

This clonotype was counted between two and nine times. This sequence joins TRBV24-1 and TRBJ2-1; TRBD2 matches at 8 bases. Germline V CDR1 and CDR2: KGHDR, SFDVKD. The CDR3 covers 16 residues. J gave up 2 bases and V 1 base, and 3 bases lay outside the gene matches. The CDR3 DNA sequence: TGTGCCACCAGTGATTTACGGGGGGGGCCCTACAATGAGCAGTTCTTC. This sequence encodes CATSDLRGGPYNEQFF.

This clonotype was observed a few times. J is TRBJ1-2 and V is TRBV28, with 11 bases aligning to TRBD1. Germline V gene sequence: CDR1 MDHEN, CDR2 SYDVKM. There are 17 residues in the CDR3. V shed 4 bases, J shed 6 bases, and the junction held 13 bases outside the gene matches. The CDR3 nucleotides are TGTGCCAGCAGTTGGATCCGGGACAGGGGGAAGTCCCATGGCTACACCTTC. Protein: CASSWIRDRGKSHGYTF.

The rearrangement links TRBV2 to TRBJ1-5; D is unclear. Trimming removed 11 bases from V and 6 bases from J, with 17 bases in between. CDR1 SNHLY and CDR2 FYNNEI come from the germline V gene. The CDR3 spans 13 residues. The CDR3 nucleotides are TGTGCCGGCGGAGAGAGTCTTGGTCAGCCCCAGCATTTT. This translates into CAGGESLGQPQHF. Supplemented by reference TRBV2 and TRBJ1-5, the full variable domain reads EPEVTQTPSHQVTQMGQEVILRCVPISNHLYFYWYRQILGQKVEFLVSFYNNEISEKSEIFDDQFSVERPDGSNFTLKIRSTKLEDSAMYFCAGGESLGQPQHFGDGTRLSIL.

The gene calls are TRBV20-1 and TRBJ2-3, with TRBD2 matching 10 bases. The CDR3 has 17 residues. V gave up 5 bases and J gave up 2 bases; unmatched junction bases: 13. From germline, CDR1 is DFQATT and CDR2 SNEGSKA (reference sequence). CDR3 nucleotide sequence: TGCAGTGCTCGTAAAGCCCTGCTAGCGGGGGCCACAGATACGCAGTATTTT. Protein product: CSARKALLAGATDTQYF.

This clonotype was found many times. The V gene is TRBV29-1, the J gene TRBJ1-1; 8 bases fit TRBD1. Germline V gene data show CDR1 as SQVTM and CDR2 as ANQGSEA. Unmatched junction bases numbered 11, after V lost 6 bases and J lost 8 bases. This CDR3 is built from 13 residues. The CDR3 spells CSVHTVDRVEAFF. CDR3 DNA: TGCAGCGTCCACACCGTGGACAGGGTAGAAGCTTTCTTT.

This clonotype was detected many times. J is TRBJ2-1 and V is TRBV12-3 or TRBV12-4; 8 bases line up with TRBD2. This CDR3 region has 14 residues. The ends lost 5 bases at V and 3 bases at J; junction bases unmatched: 3. The CDR3 bases are TGTGCCAGCAGTCAGAGCGGGAGCTACAATGAGCAGTTCTTC. It yields the protein CASSQSGSYNEQFF.

V and J are TRBV6-2 or TRBV6-3 and TRBJ2-1, with D unresolved. The CDR3 has 12 residues. With 1 base removed from V and 3 bases from J, the gap between germline ends came to 1 base. Germline CDR1 reads MNHEY; CDR2 reads SVGEGT. The CDR3 DNA follows: TGTGCCAGCAGTTACTACTACAATGAGCAGTTCTTC. It encodes CASSYYYNEQFF.

V gene TRBV5-1 combines with J gene TRBJ1-5; D not certain. V shed 0 bases and J shed 1 base, with 8 bases lying between them. This CDR3 is 15 amino acids long. Looked up from germline, CDR1 is SGHRS and CDR2 is YFSETQ. CDR3 nucleotide sequence: TGCGCCAGCAGCTTGGGAGACGTCAGCAATCAGCCCCAGCATTTT. It is translated as CASSLGDVSNQPQHF.